The entry below gives a single TCR beta chain sequence along with its context. TCRdb re-analyzed the 5' RACE reads; it lists each CDR3 protein once, without DNA. In total, the table holds almost 450,000 distinct CDR3 sequences. The CDR3 has 17 residues. Germline V gene data show CDR1 as SGHTA and CDR2 as FQGNSA. This sample is drawn from a study of T cells expressing NK-cell markers. The TCR sequence derives from a woman aged 18 to 75 in good health. V gene TRBV7-2 combines with J gene TRBJ2-3; TCRdb designates TRBD2, a call that cannot be tested without DNA. Sequenced material: blood T cells: a sorted CD56 or NKG2C T cell subset, CD4+ or CD8+ T cells, or bulk PBMC T cells (not recorded which). CDR3 region: CASSLGITSGGGDTQYF.